A single T cell receptor (beta chain) is shown here with its context. The record originates from a study of blood T cell repertoires in COVID-19. Data came from immunoSEQ multiplex PCR; TCRdb stores just in-frame clones and leaves some out. The table shows 100,000 to 120,000 clones, with less than 85% occurring only once. The sequencing sample was made of peripheral blood. The clonotype originates from a woman older than 75 with acute or convalescent COVID-19.

DNA for the CDR3: TGTGCCAGCAGCTTACAAGGACAGGGGGTAAGAGAGACCCAGTACTTC. It is translated as CASSLQGQGVRETQYF. The chain has TRBV7-2 and TRBJ2-5; 10 bases agree with TRBD1. Trimming removed 2 bases from V and 4 bases from J; junction bases left unmatched: 7. The CDR3 has 16 residues. The germline V gene encodes CDR1 SGHTA and CDR2 FQGNSA.